This TCR beta chain came from a study of T-cell memory formation after mild COVID-19. On the study more broadly: In these data, TCR clusters were largely donor specific.

This clonotype showed up just a few times. V was shortened by 3 bases and J by 6 bases, with 12 bases between the two germline ends. The CDR3 covers 13 residues. The germline CDR1 and CDR2 sequences are MNHEY and SMNVEV (reference sequence). Barcoded TCR alpha and TCR beta cDNA libraries with UMIs came from 5'RACE using constant-segment primers. TCRdb re-called the 5' RACE reads with MiXCR, one entry per CDR3 protein. Among approximately 260,000 distinct CDR3 sequences listed, about a sixth were seen once. Sample: PBMCs or a T cell subset sorted from them (not recorded which). This rearrangement joins TRBV27 to TRBJ2-7, with unresolved D. The receptor comes from a man aged 18 to 29 who had mild COVID-19 (a few samples of this study predate the infection). Cell type and time point are not known. In nucleotides, the CDR3 is TGTGCCAGCAGTTTCGAACAGATGGGCGAGCAGTACTTC. It is translated as CASSFEQMGEQYF.